This T cell receptor (beta chain) was sequenced for a study of T-cell reconstitution after alpha-beta-depleted transplantation in children. Germline V gene sequence: CDR1 WSHSY, CDR2 SAAADI. The V gene end was trimmed by 7 bases and the J gene end by 7 bases; junction bases not matched to a gene: 4. The CDR3 totals 14 residues. This clonotype was recorded a few times. TCRbeta library construction was performed incorporating unique molecular identifiers. TCRdb processed the PCR reads anew with MiXCR; each CDR3 protein has one entry. The sample gives around 370,000 distinct CDR3 sequences, about a tenth of which show up once; 2% to 3% is in the top ten.

The sample in question was PBMCs from the stem cell graft donor, obtained from the stem cell graft. The chain employs TRBV10-2 and TRBJ2-1; 13 bases are a match to TRBD2. The source of this sequence is a human donor who donated a stem cell graft to a child with acute lymphoblastic leukemia. The CDR3 DNA reads as TGCGCCAGCAAACTAGCGGGAGGGCCAAATGAGCAGTTCTTC. This codes for CASKLAGGPNEQFF.